These 10 T cell receptor beta chains were all obtained from the same sample, sequenced in a study of CD8+ T cells in alopecia areata. A sort of pooled cutaneous lymph node cells used CD4, CD8alpha, NKG2D, NKG2ACE and other stains. Sequencing used cDNA as its template, made by extracting RNA and reverse transcribing it. The table came from immunoSEQ multiplex PCR; TCRdb's copy has only in-frame clones and leaves some out. The data show 250,000 or so clones, with none appearing a single time. Sequencing was done on a sample of CD4+ T cells sorted from a lymph node. The receptors derive from a C3H/HeJ mouse with alopecia areata. MHC haplotype here: H2-k.

With regard to this clone: These gene names are mouse names. Read coverage stops 4 residues before the CDR3 terminus; the germline J gene supplies the remainder. Distinct nucleotide sequences in the sample also encode this CDR3. The chain links TRBV19 to TRBJ2-4; the match to TRBD2 covers 7 bases. Trimming took 5 bases from V and 0 from J; bases not matched to a gene: 3. Germline lookup yields CDR1 FNHDT and CDR2 SITEND (reference sequence). This CDR3 region has 14 residues. Incomplete CDR3 DNA: TGTGCCAGCAGCAGACTGGGTAGTCAAAAC. Its protein is CASSRLGSQN. The CDR3 reads in full as CASSRLGSQNTLYF.

Only a few counts were recorded for this clone. Genes here carry mouse names. The read terminates 4 residues ahead of where the CDR3 ends, so the germline J gene completes it. Distinct nucleotide sequences in the sample also encode this CDR3. The rearrangement links TRBV1 to TRBJ2-1; D is possibly TRBD2 (6 bases). CDR3 length equals 16 residues. Germline CDR1 and CDR2: NSQYPW and LRSPGD (reference sequence). Deletions cut 1 base from V and 0 bases from J, with 10 bases between. The CDR3 DNA, read in part, is TGCACCTGCAGTGCAGCTCCGACTGGTAACTATGCT. Its translation: CTCSAAPTGNYA. The CDR3, in full, reads CTCSAAPTGNYAEQFF. The full variable domain, rest sourced from reference TRBV1 and TRBJ2-1, is VTLLEQNPRWRLVPRGQAVNLRCILKNSQYPWMSWYQQDLQKQLQWLFTLRSPGDKEVKSLPGADYLATRVTDTELRLQVANMSQGRTLYCTCSAAPTGNYAEQFFGPGTRLTVL.

Details on this clone: Gene labels here are mouse ones. Sequencing ends 4 residues short of the CDR3 end; the germline J gene provides the rest. Additional DNA sequences in this sample encode the identical CDR3. This rearrangement joins TRBV1 to TRBJ2-5; possible D gene TRBD1, 7 bases. This CDR3 is built from 13 residues. Looked up from germline, CDR1 is NSQYPW and CDR2 is LRSPGD (reference sequence). The DNA read from the CDR3 is TGCACCTGCAGTGCGTCAGGGGGGGAC. It codes for CTCSASGGD. The whole CDR3 sequence is CTCSASGGDTQYF.

This clone was observed a handful of times. All gene names here are mouse names. The read halts 4 residues ahead of the CDR3 end, with the missing end drawn from the germline J gene. The chain links TRBV19 to TRBJ1-2; TRBD1 matches 9 bases. CDR1 and CDR2 (germline): FNHDT, SITEND (reference sequence). The CDR3 extends over 12 amino acids. The sequenced part of the CDR3 DNA is TGTGCCAGCAGCACAGGGGGCGCC. Its protein product is CASSTGGA. The full CDR3 protein reads CASSTGGADYTF.

As to this clone: The gene symbols are mouse symbols. The read halts 4 residues ahead of the CDR3 end, with the missing end drawn from the germline J gene. This sequence joins TRBV13-3 and TRBJ2-7; 11 bases match TRBD2. The CDR3 length is 15 residues. The germline V gene has CDR1 NNHDY and CDR2 SYVADS. The CDR3 loop reads CASSDSGLGVYEQYF. CDR3 bases read: TGTGCCAGCAGTGATTCGGGACTGGGGGTGTAT.

This clone appeared a few times. Here the gene names and germline are mouse. The read halts 4 residues ahead of the CDR3 end, with the missing end drawn from the germline J gene. The rearrangement uses TRBV29 and TRBJ2-1; 7 bases map to TRBD2. The germline V gene has CDR1 MSHET and CDR2 SYDVDS. The junction had 3 bases not matched to a gene; V was cut back by 2 bases and J by 5 bases. The CDR3 is 14 amino acids. The CDR3 is CASSLGGGDAEQFF. The sequenced part of the CDR3 DNA is TGTGCTAGCAGTTTAGGGGGGGGTGATGCT.

There are a few counts of this clone. The gene names here belong to mouse. CDR3 bases read: TGCACCTGCAGTGCAGATCTCTCTGGGGGGGGTGCT. Encoded protein: CTCSADLSGGGA. The full CDR3 is CTCSADLSGGGAEQFF. This chain joins TRBV1 and TRBJ2-1, with 9 bases matching TRBD2. With the read ending 4 residues before the CDR3 end, the germline J gene is used to fill in that end. Per the germline V gene, CDR1 is NSQYPW and CDR2 is LRSPGD (reference sequence). CDR3 size: 16 residues. Trimming at V came to 0 bases and at J to 6 bases, leaving 6 bases not matched to a gene.

There are a few counts of this clone. The gene names given are mouse names. The read falls 4 residues short of the CDR3 end, and the missing part is taken from the germline J gene. The chain carries TRBV5 and TRBJ2-7; TRBD2 might be the D (6 bases). From germline, CDR1 is LGHNA and CDR2 YNLKQL (reference sequence). The CDR3 is made up of 13 amino acids. This CDR3 is CASSQRDFYEQYF. The sequenced CDR3 bases are TGTGCCAGCAGCCAACGGGACTTTTAT.

As regards this clone: Here the gene names and germline are mouse. The observed sequence ends 4 residues before the CDR3 terminus, with the missing tail filled in from the germline J gene. The chain carries TRBV13-1 and TRBJ2-1; 10 nucleotides match TRBD1. In germline, CDR1 is NSHNY, CDR2 SYGAGN. This CDR3 contains 14 residues. The sequenced CDR3 bases are TGTGCCAGCAGGGTAGACAGGGGGCGAGCT. Translating it yields CASRVDRGRA. The whole CDR3 protein is CASRVDRGRAEQFF.

This clone was counted only a few times. These gene names are mouse names. The read terminates 4 residues before the CDR3 end, so the remaining end is supplied by the germline J gene. V and J are TRBV13-1 and TRBJ1-2, with a tentative D call TRBD1 (5 bases). The CDR3 has 15 amino acids. CDR1 NSHNY and CDR2 SYGAGN come from the germline V gene. V gave up 0 bases and J gave up 2 bases, with 11 bases separating them. The chain's CDR3 is CASSDAVGGNSDYTF. The part of the CDR3 DNA that was read is TGTGCCAGCAGTGATGCAGTCGGGGGGAACTCC.